The TCR beta chain under discussion was sequenced for a study of cytomegalovirus exposure and HLA in healthy donors. Study overall: The Caucasian-associated ancestry cluster held around four fifths of over 350 genotyped donors. Overall study results and limits: Segments of the TCR beta V type were, in most cases, productive about 87% or about 30% of the time in an earlier analysis.

Use of 60 Vbeta and 13 Jbeta primers characterized the PCR. Some clones are missing from TCRdb's copy, which holds only in-frame ones; the method was immunoSEQ multiplex PCR. The table has around 140,000 clones, 80% seen once. A remark on this clone: Its antigen is not identified.

Trimming cost V 4 bases and J 2 bases; bases outside gene matches: 3. The CDR3 spans 14 residues. The germline CDR1 and CDR2 sequences are SGHRS and YFSETQ. This receptor was identified in a man aged 50-59 years in good health and CMV-seronegative. The chain is built from TRBV5-1 and TRBJ2-7, with 10 bases that match TRBD2. Material for sequencing was PBMCs. CDR3 protein: CASSPSGGTYEQYF. DNA of the CDR3: TGCGCCAGCAGCCCTAGCGGGGGAACCTACGAGCAGTACTTC.